Following are 27 T cell receptor beta chains from one sample sequenced in a study of blood T cell repertoires in COVID-19. Clones were sequenced by immunoSEQ multiplex PCR, and TCRdb holds only the in-frame ones, with some missing. This sample has 85,000 to 120,000 clones, with 70% to 80% found just once. Sequencing was carried out using peripheral blood. The source of these receptors is a human donor with acute or convalescent COVID-19. The donor label of this sample is uncertain.

CDR3 protein: CASSVATGPHGYTF. In DNA, the CDR3 is TGTGCCAGCAGCGTAGCTACAGGTCCCCATGGCTACACCTTC. V usage is TRBV9 and J usage is TRBJ1-2; tentative D call: TRBD1 (5 bases). Germline CDR1 reads SGDLS; CDR2 reads YYNGEE. This CDR3 spans 14 amino acids. V was clipped by 0 bases and J by 6 bases, with 12 bases between them. Based on the CDR3 plus reference TRBV9 and TRBJ1-2, the full variable domain is DSGVTQTPKHLITATGQRVTLRCSPRSGDLSVYWYQQSLDQGLQFLIQYYNGEERAKGNILERFSAQQFPDLHSELNLSSLELGDSALYFCASSVATGPHGYTFGSGTRLTVV.

V usage is TRBV23-1 and J usage is TRBJ1-5; unclear D gene. TRBV23-1 is filed as an ORF, its function uncertain. V was clipped by 2 bases and J by 0 bases, with 17 bases between them. The CDR3 has 18 amino acids. CDR3 bases: TGCGCCAGCAGTCAACCTTTTCGGTACGGGGATAGCAATCAGCCCCAGCATTTT. As protein: CASSQPFRYGDSNQPQHF.

The V gene is TRBV18, the J gene TRBJ2-7, with D perhaps TRBD1 (5 bases). Germline loops: CDR1 KGHSH, CDR2 LQKENI. CDR3 length: 13 residues. The V end was cut by 3 bases, the J end by 2 bases, with 8 bases between. The CDR3 loop is CASSPQGTYEQYV. DNA of the CDR3: TGTGCCAGCTCACCTCAGGGAACCTACGAGCAGTACGTC.

This clone was observed a single time. The chain has TRBV9 and TRBJ1-4, with D maybe TRBD1 (5 bases). Germline V gives CDR1 SGDLS, CDR2 YYNGEE. The ends were cut back, 1 base at V and 8 bases at J, with 18 bases in the middle. The CDR3 covers 16 residues. The CDR3, as DNA: TGTGCCAGCAGCGTATGGGGGGACCGATCAGGGGAAAAACTGTTTTTT. Amino acids: CASSVWGDRSGEKLFF.

This clone has just a few counts. Other DNA sequences of this sample code for an identical CDR3. This chain links TRBV7-3 with TRBJ2-1, with TRBD1 identical over 9 bases. The CDR3 runs to 14 residues. Germline V CDR1 and CDR2: SGHTA, FQGTGA. V lost 5 bases to trimming and J lost 5 bases; unmatched junction nucleotides: 4. The CDR3 DNA reads TGTGCCAGCAGCCCGGGACAGGGTAACAATGAGCAGTTCTTC. Translating it yields CASSPGQGNNEQFF.

The rearrangement uses TRBV4-1 and TRBJ2-2; 7 bases align to TRBD2. The CDR3 extends over 15 amino acids. Germline CDR1 is MGHRA and CDR2 is YSYEKL. V was pared by 0 bases and J by 4 bases, with 2 bases of the junction left unmatched. The DNA of the CDR3 is TGCGCCAGCAGCCAAGATCGCGGGGGCACCGGGGAGCTGTTTTTT. It yields the protein CASSQDRGGTGELFF.

This clone was counted a few times. The chain couples TRBV19 to TRBJ2-2; 8 nucleotides line up with TRBD1. Trimming removed 7 bases from V and 5 bases from J; junction bases left unmatched: 6. This CDR3 region has 14 residues. Germline V gene lookup returns CDR1 LNHDA and CDR2 SQIVND (reference sequence). In DNA form, the CDR3 reads TGTGCCAGTAAGGGCAGGGGGCAAACCGGGGAGCTGTTTTTT. Amino acid sequence: CASKGRGQTGELFF.

The V call is TRBV18, the J call TRBJ2-5; TRBD2 aligns across 11 bases. Trimming removed 5 bases from V and 1 base from J; junction bases left unmatched: 3. This CDR3 contains 15 residues. Germline V gives CDR1 KGHSH, CDR2 LQKENI. CDR3 nucleotides: TGTGCCAGCTCAGTGACTAGCGGGGCCCAAGAGACCCAGTACTTC. Translation gives CASSVTSGAQETQYF. Drawing the rest from reference TRBV18 and TRBJ2-5, the complete variable domain is NAGVMQNPRHLVRRRGQEARLRCSPMKGHSHVYWYRQLPEEGLKFMVYLQKENIIDESGMPKERFSAEFPKEGPSILRIQQVVRGDSAAYFCASSVTSGAQETQYFGPGTRLLVL.

The chain recombines TRBV7-2 with TRBJ1-1; 7 nucleotides line up with TRBD1. The CDR3 contains 15 residues. Germline CDR1 reads SGHTA; CDR2 reads FQGNSA. V gave up 5 bases and J gave up 0 bases; unmatched junction bases: 6. The CDR3 sequence is CASSSQTGLNTEAFF. The CDR3 nucleotides are TGTGCCAGCAGCAGCCAGACAGGGCTGAACACTGAAGCTTTCTTT.

The genes are TRBV4-2 and TRBJ1-2, with D uncertain. Trimming cost V 3 bases and J 5 bases, with 10 bases left between them. The CDR3 spans 13 residues. In germline, CDR1 is LGHNA, CDR2 YNFKEQ. The CDR3 here is CASSQRIDYGYTF. In DNA form, the CDR3 reads TGTGCCAGCAGCCAGCGGATCGATTATGGCTACACCTTC.

CDR3: CASSKDPVRGYGYTF. Here the CDR3 DNA reads TGCGCCAGCAGCAAAGATCCTGTTCGAGGATATGGCTACACCTTC. The J gene is TRBJ1-2, the V gene TRBV5-1, with D unclear. Per germline, CDR1 SGHRS and CDR2 YFSETQ. This CDR3 comprises 15 residues. V was trimmed by 4 bases and J by 5 bases, leaving 18 bases between them.

The V gene is TRBV5-1, the J gene TRBJ2-7; 8 bases agree with TRBD1. Germline V gives CDR1 SGHRS, CDR2 YFSETQ. The V gene end was trimmed by 6 bases and the J gene end by 2 bases; junction bases not matched to a gene: 7. This CDR3 comprises 14 residues. CDR3 DNA: TGCGCCAGCACCCGAGGACAGGGCCCCTACGAGCAGTACTTC. This translates into CASTRGQGPYEQYF.

The chain recombines TRBV29-1 with TRBJ1-4; TRBD1 is a possible D gene (6 bases). The CDR3 runs to 13 residues. Trimming shortened V by 7 bases and J by 10 bases, and 19 bases separated the two germline ends. CDR1 SQVTM and CDR2 ANQGSEA come from the germline V gene. As DNA, the CDR3 is TGCAGCGCCACGACAGGCTTATGGGGAAAACTGTTTTTT. Protein: CSATTGLWGKLFF.

V gene TRBV24-1 combines with J gene TRBJ2-5, with D perhaps TRBD2 (6 bases). Trimming pared 3 bases from V and 2 bases from J, leaving 12 bases between. This CDR3 region has 15 residues. CDR1 KGHDR and CDR2 SFDVKD come from the germline V gene. CDR3 sequence (DNA): TGTGCCACCAGTGATCAAAAGCGGGCACAAGAGACCCAGTACTTC. It translates to CATSDQKRAQETQYF.

The gene calls are TRBV5-1 and TRBJ2-5, with TRBD1 matching 9 bases. CDR1 and CDR2 (germline): SGHRS, YFSETQ. The trim removed 4 bases at V and 4 bases at J, leaving 11 bases unmatched. The CDR3 is made up of 16 amino acids. The CDR3 region is CASSLSGTGMLETQYF. CDR3 nucleotides: TGCGCCAGCAGCCTCTCCGGGACAGGGATGTTAGAGACCCAGTACTTC.

The chain employs TRBV9 and TRBJ1-2, with D possibly matching TRBD1 (6 bases). CDR3 length: 13 residues. The germline V gene has CDR1 SGDLS and CDR2 YYNGEE. With 5 bases removed from V and 1 base from J, the gap between germline ends came to 9 bases. CDR3 in DNA: TGTGCCAGCAGTGACAGGCGTAACTATGGCTACACCTTC. Encoded protein: CASSDRRNYGYTF.

CDR3 amino acids: CASSSSGGGSYEQYV. The CDR3 DNA is TGTGCCAGCAGCTCCAGCGGGGGGGGCTCCTACGAGCAGTACGTC. The rearrangement joins TRBV11-2 to TRBJ2-7, with 10 positions matching TRBD2. From germline, CDR1 is SGHAT and CDR2 FQNNGV. V gave up 4 bases and J gave up 0 bases; unmatched junction bases: 3. This CDR3 region has 15 residues.

The rearrangement links TRBV2 to TRBJ1-1; D gene uncertain. This CDR3 comprises 14 residues. CDR1 and CDR2 (germline): SNHLY, FYNNEI. V was cut by 4 bases and J by 11 bases, with 20 bases left in between. The CDR3 region has the DNA TGTGCCAGCAGTGCCCTAATTGGACTAGTCGAGGCTTTCTTT. Translated, it gives CASSALIGLVEAFF.

This clone was observed a handful of times. V is TRBV6-5 and J is TRBJ2-7; the match to TRBD1 covers 8 bases. Per germline, CDR1 MNHEY and CDR2 SVGAGI. The CDR3 is 14 amino acids. J was trimmed by 2 bases and V by 5 bases; bases with no gene match: 5. In nucleotides, the CDR3 is TGTGCCAGCAGTACAACGGACAGGGCCTACGAGCAGTACTTC. Protein product: CASSTTDRAYEQYF.

The chain has TRBV5-1 and TRBJ2-7, with 10 bases aligning to TRBD1. Germline V gene lookup returns CDR1 SGHRS and CDR2 YFSETQ. Germline trimming cut 3 bases from V and 1 base from J; bases unmatched to any gene: 1. This CDR3 comprises 14 residues. The CDR3 DNA is TGCGCCAGCAGCTCGGGACAGGGGTCCTACGAGCAGTACTTC. As protein: CASSSGQGSYEQYF.

In this sample, this clone turned up a few times. The same CDR3 is also encoded by other DNA sequences in this sample. V and J are TRBV18 and TRBJ1-6; 9 nucleotides align to TRBD1. CDR3 length: 14 residues. V dropped 6 bases and J dropped 5; count of bases not matched to a gene: 2. The germline CDR1 and CDR2 sequences are KGHSH and LQKENI. The CDR3 DNA follows: TGTGCCAGCTCTCGGGACAGGGATAATTCACCCCTCCACTTT. This codes for CASSRDRDNSPLHF.

V gene TRBV28 combines with J gene TRBJ2-7, with 11 bases aligning to TRBD1. The CDR3 is 14 amino acids. V lost 6 bases to trimming and J lost 1 base; unmatched junction nucleotides: 2. Germline V gene sequence: CDR1 MDHEN, CDR2 SYDVKM. The chain's CDR3 is CASRGTGGSYEQYF. In DNA, the CDR3 is TGTGCCAGCAGGGGGACAGGGGGGTCCTACGAGCAGTACTTC.

The genes are TRBV19 and TRBJ1-1, with 7 bases matching TRBD1. V was clipped by 1 base and J by 4 bases; unmatched bases: 6. Germline CDR1 and CDR2: LNHDA and SQIVND (reference sequence). The CDR3 extends over 15 amino acids. Written as DNA, the CDR3 is TGTGCCAGTAGTATAGGAGGGACAGCGACCACTGAAGCTTTCTTT. This encodes CASSIGGTATTEAFF.

In its sample, this clone was seen a few times. The chain uses TRBV27 and TRBJ1-6; 7 nucleotides align to TRBD1. The junction had 6 bases not matched to a gene; V was cut back by 6 bases and J by 10 bases. The CDR3 totals 13 residues. Germline values: CDR1 MNHEY, CDR2 SMNVEV (reference sequence). The CDR3 loop reads CASSQTGRSPLHF. CDR3 bases: TGTGCCAGCAGCCAGACAGGGAGGTCACCCCTCCACTTT.

Regarding this clone: Other DNA variants within this sample encode the same CDR3. The rearrangement joins TRBV3-1 (or the pseudogene TRBV3-2) to TRBJ2-5, with 9 bases matching TRBD2. With V trimmed by 2 bases and J by 2 bases, 6 bases remained unmatched. CDR1 LGHDT and CDR2 YNNKEL come from the germline V gene (reference sequence). The CDR3 is 16 residues long. The CDR3 nucleotides read TGTGCCAGCAGCCAAAGGGGCGGGGGGGGTCAAGAGACCCAGTACTTC. Protein sequence: CASSQRGGGGQETQYF.

This sequence joins TRBV27 and TRBJ1-4, with D perhaps TRBD1 (5 bases). This CDR3 is 14 amino acids long. Trimming removed 6 bases from V and 8 bases from J, with 16 bases in between. Germline lookup yields CDR1 MNHEY and CDR2 SMNVEV (reference sequence). Here the CDR3 reads CASRLGGVGEKLFF. Written as DNA, the CDR3 is TGTGCCAGCAGACTTGGAGGGGTGGGGGAAAAACTGTTTTTT.

The CDR3 region has the DNA TGTGCCAGCAGTTTTGGCGGTCACACTGAAGCTTTCTTT. Amino acid sequence: CASSFGGHTEAFF. The genes are TRBV3-1 (or the pseudogene TRBV3-2) and TRBJ1-1; D gene ambiguous. Germline CDR1 LGHDT, CDR2 YNNKEL (reference sequence). The CDR3 is 13 residues long. V lost 6 bases and J 3 bases, leaving 11 bases between the germline ends.